This passage covers 26 T cell receptor beta chains from one sample sequenced in a study of T-cell reconstitution after alpha-beta-depleted transplantation in children. Preparation of the TCRbeta library involved a method that used unique molecular identifiers. TCRdb independently ran MiXCR on the PCR reads; one entry per CDR3 protein. The sample consists of about 270,000 distinct CDR3 sequences, 9.9% of them appearing once. This material consisted of PBMCs from the stem cell graft donor, taken from the stem cell graft. These receptors came from a human donor who donated a stem cell graft to a child with SCID.

The chain joins TRBV6-1 to TRBJ1-4, with 9 bases aligning to TRBD1. The V gene end was trimmed by 5 bases and the J gene end by 8 bases; junction bases not matched to a gene: 6. The CDR3 is 14 amino acids. Germline V gene data show CDR1 as MNHNS and CDR2 as SASEGT. In DNA, the CDR3 is TGTGCCAGCAGTCGGACAGGGGCGGCGGAAAAACTGTTTTTT. Translation gives CASSRTGAAEKLFF.

In this sample, this clonotype turned up a few times. The chain couples TRBV7-8 to TRBJ1-5, with TRBD1 identical over 7 bases. The CDR3 extends over 13 amino acids. In germline, CDR1 is SGHVS, CDR2 FQNEAQ. The V gene end was trimmed by 5 bases and the J gene end by 9 bases; junction bases not matched to a gene: 7. CDR3 DNA sequence: TGTGCCAGCAGCCGGGACAGCCTGGCGCCCCAGCATTTT. Encoded protein: CASSRDSLAPQHF.

The rearrangement uses TRBV12-3 or TRBV12-4 and TRBJ1-1; D call uncertain. V was shortened by 10 bases and J by 1 base, with 13 bases between the two germline ends. CDR3 length equals 13 residues. The CDR3 region is CATAPGENTEAFF. The CDR3 DNA reads as TGTGCCACCGCCCCGGGTGAGAACACTGAAGCTTTCTTT.

V gene TRBV29-1 combines with J gene TRBJ2-2; possibly TRBD1 or TRBD2 for D (6 bases each). There are 13 residues in the CDR3. From germline, CDR1 is SQVTM and CDR2 ANQGSEA. Trimming shortened V by 7 bases and J by 4 bases, and 13 bases separated the two germline ends. The CDR3 loop is CSGRGAGTGELFF. The CDR3 coding sequence is TGCAGCGGCAGGGGAGCGGGCACCGGGGAGCTGTTTTTT.

The CDR3 protein is CSAIDSRNTDTQYF. The CDR3 coding sequence is TGCAGTGCCATCGACAGCCGAAACACAGATACGCAGTATTTT. The V call is TRBV20-1, the J call TRBJ2-3; the D gene is possibly TRBD1 (5 bases). Trimming removed 6 bases from V and 2 bases from J, with 15 bases in between. This CDR3 has 14 residues. Germline lookup yields CDR1 DFQATT and CDR2 SNEGSKA (reference sequence).

V gene TRBV20-1 combines with J gene TRBJ2-2, with a possible D match to TRBD1 (6 bases). This CDR3 has 15 residues. V was clipped by 0 bases and J by 3 bases, with 11 bases between them. Per the germline V gene, CDR1 is DFQATT and CDR2 is SNEGSKA (reference sequence). The CDR3 loop reads CSAREVQGYTGELFF. The DNA of the CDR3 is TGCAGTGCTAGAGAGGTACAGGGTTACACCGGGGAGCTGTTTTTT.

V is TRBV12-3 or TRBV12-4 and J is TRBJ1-4; tentative D call: TRBD1 (6 bases). Trimming removed 5 bases from V and 3 bases from J, with 16 bases in between. CDR3 size: 16 residues. DNA of the CDR3: TGTGCCAGCAGTCCCCTAGGGGGGGGTTCTAATGAAAAACTGTTTTTT. Encoded protein: CASSPLGGGSNEKLFF.

The genes are TRBV10-3 and TRBJ2-7; D is uncertain. Germline V gene sequence: CDR1 ENHRY, CDR2 SYGVKD. The CDR3 runs 13 residues. V was cut by 2 bases and J by 5 bases, with 10 bases left in between. The CDR3 bases are TGTGCCATCAGTGAGGGACCTGGGGACGAGCAGTACTTC. This gives the protein CAISEGPGDEQYF.

This clonotype was seen repeatedly, ten times or more. The rearrangement links TRBV12-3 or TRBV12-4 to TRBJ1-1; D is ambiguous. The CDR3 extends over 14 amino acids. The ends were cut back, 11 bases at V and 0 bases at J, with 16 bases in the middle. For the CDR3, the DNA is TGTGCCTCCTATCGACCCTCCATGAACACTGAAGCTTTCTTT. Translation gives CASYRPSMNTEAFF.

This rearrangement joins TRBV20-1 to TRBJ1-3, with D unclear. The CDR3 sequence is 13 residues long. Trimming removed 4 bases at V and 4 bases at J, with 11 bases between. From germline, CDR1 is DFQATT and CDR2 SNEGSKA (reference sequence). The DNA for the CDR3 is TGCAGTGCTATGGGGTTATCCGGAAACACCATATATTTT. Translation gives CSAMGLSGNTIYF.

This clonotype was seen a handful of times. The chain is built from TRBV5-1 and TRBJ1-3; D is undetermined. The CDR3 spans 15 residues. V lost 0 bases and J lost 0, with 7 bases in between. Germline CDR1 and CDR2: SGHRS and YFSETQ. CDR3 in amino acids: CASSLARDSGNTIYF. As DNA, the CDR3 is TGCGCCAGCAGCTTGGCCCGGGACTCTGGAAACACCATATATTTT.

The rearrangement links TRBV12-5 to TRBJ1-4; D is unresolved. Per germline, CDR1 LGHNT and CDR2 FRNRAP. Between the trimmed V and J ends, which lost 0 bases and 3 bases, there was a span of 8 bases. CDR3 length equals 15 residues. CDR3 in DNA: TGTGCTAGTGGTTTGGTAGTTGCCTCTAATGAAAAACTGTTTTTT. Its translation is CASGLVVASNEKLFF.

The chain carries TRBV5-1 and TRBJ1-1; a possible D gene is TRBD1 (6 bases). CDR1 SGHRS and CDR2 YFSETQ come from the germline V gene. This CDR3 contains 15 residues. V shed 4 bases and J shed 0 bases, with 13 bases lying between them. CDR3 DNA: TGCGCCAGCAGCCCACTTGGGGGGCTGAACACTGAAGCTTTCTTT. As protein: CASSPLGGLNTEAFF.

This clonotype has more than one count but fewer than ten. CDR3 sequence reads: CASSQDSLAARAKNIQYF. The CDR3, as DNA: TGCGCCAGCAGCCAAGATAGTCTCGCGGCGAGGGCCAAAAACATTCAGTACTTC. The chain combines TRBV4-1 with TRBJ2-4; D not certain. The germline CDR1 and CDR2 sequences are MGHRA and YSYEKL. V was shortened by 0 bases and J by 1 base, with 16 bases between the two germline ends. The length of the CDR3 is 18 residues.

This clonotype has more than one count but fewer than ten. The V gene is TRBV2, the J gene TRBJ2-7; D ambiguous. V lost 4 bases and J 6 bases, leaving 4 bases between the germline ends. CDR1 is SNHLY and CDR2 is FYNNEI in the germline V gene. This CDR3 has 10 amino acids. The CDR3 spells CASSGVEQYF. The CDR3 DNA sequence: TGTGCCAGCAGTGGGGTCGAGCAGTACTTC.

The V and J genes are TRBV5-1 and TRBJ2-1, with D perhaps being TRBD1 or TRBD2 (6 bases each). Between the trimmed V and J ends, which lost 5 bases and 15 bases, there was a span of 30 bases. CDR3 length: 16 amino acids. The V gene's germline CDR1 is SGHRS and CDR2 YFSETQ. CDR3 sequence: CASSLISGTREGGLFF. CDR3 nucleotide sequence: TGCGCCAGCAGTTTAATTTCCGGGACCCGCGAGGGGGGTTTGTTCTTC.

This clonotype was observed at least ten times. J is TRBJ2-3 and V is TRBV2; 8 positions match TRBD1. The CDR3 has 13 amino acids. The V and J ends lost 6 bases and 4 bases, in that order; junction bases with no gene match: 3. CDR1 is SNHLY, CDR2 FYNNEI, per germline. The CDR3 spells CASSGQGSDTQYF. CDR3 coding DNA: TGTGCCAGCAGCGGACAGGGCTCAGATACGCAGTATTTT.

The chain joins TRBV27 to TRBJ2-2; possible D gene TRBD1, 6 bases. Germline values: CDR1 MNHEY, CDR2 SMNVEV (reference sequence). The CDR3 has 15 residues. Trimming pared 6 bases from V and 0 bases from J, leaving 11 bases between. The DNA for the CDR3 is TGTGCCAGCAGCTATGACAGGACGAACACCGGGGAGCTGTTTTTT. It yields the protein CASSYDRTNTGELFF.

Ten or more counts support this clonotype. The chain joins TRBV20-1 to TRBJ2-4; no clear D. V was trimmed by 2 bases and J by 1 base, leaving 12 bases between them. The CDR3 loop spans 15 amino acids. CDR1 DFQATT and CDR2 SNEGSKA come from the germline V gene (reference sequence). DNA of the CDR3: TGCAGTGCTAGACCTCAAAAACGGGCCAAAAACATTCAGTACTTC. This encodes CSARPQKRAKNIQYF.

The table lists this clonotype with a few counts. The V and J genes are TRBV9 and TRBJ1-2; 9 nucleotides match TRBD1. In germline, CDR1 is SGDLS, CDR2 YYNGEE. This CDR3 comprises 13 residues. The trim removed 4 bases at V and 12 bases at J, leaving 10 bases unmatched. The CDR3 loop is CASSQGQGGLNTF. The CDR3 bases are TGTGCCAGCAGCCAGGGACAGGGTGGTTTGAACACCTTC.

In this sample, this clonotype turned up a few times. The chain uses TRBV11-2 and TRBJ1-2; D might be TRBD1 (6 bases). The CDR3 is made up of 15 amino acids. Germline CDR1 is SGHAT and CDR2 is FQNNGV. Deletions cut 3 bases from V and 5 bases from J, with 16 bases between. The CDR3 nucleotides are TGTGCCAGCAGCTTGGCAGGGGCCACACTATATGGCTACACCTTC. This translates into CASSLAGATLYGYTF.

A few counts support this clonotype. CDR3 loop: CASSPSSTEAFF. In nucleotides, the CDR3 is TGTGCCAGCAGTCCGTCAAGCACTGAAGCTTTCTTT. The genes are TRBV27 and TRBJ1-1; D gene uncertain. CDR3 length equals 12 residues. Trimming took 5 bases from V and 4 from J, leaving 8 bases between them. Germline V gives CDR1 MNHEY, CDR2 SMNVEV (reference sequence).

Only a few counts were recorded for this clonotype. The chain employs TRBV5-1 and TRBJ2-5, with D possibly being TRBD1 or TRBD2 (6 bases each). Trimming removed 2 bases from V and 4 bases from J, with 21 bases in between. The CDR3 runs 17 residues. Germline lookup yields CDR1 SGHRS and CDR2 YFSETQ. The CDR3: CASSFDLTRGERETQYF. CDR3 coding DNA: TGCGCCAGCAGCTTCGACTTGACTAGGGGGGAGAGAGAGACCCAGTACTTC.

The chain employs TRBV6-5 and TRBJ1-1, with 7 bases fitting TRBD1. This CDR3 spans 14 amino acids. Per germline, CDR1 MNHEY and CDR2 SVGAGI. The V segment lost 4 bases and the J segment 3 bases; nucleotides outside the gene matches: 5. CDR3 nucleotide sequence: TGTGCCAGCAGTTTCAGGGGGAGCGACACTGAAGCTTTCTTT. Its translation is CASSFRGSDTEAFF.

This clonotype came up a few times. V gene TRBV9 combines with J gene TRBJ2-1, with D maybe TRBD2 (6 bases). From germline, CDR1 is SGDLS and CDR2 YYNGEE. The CDR3 sequence is 14 residues long. V was clipped by 2 bases and J by 0 bases, with 6 bases between them. Here the CDR3 reads CASSVGSSYNEQFF. CDR3 in DNA: TGTGCCAGCAGCGTCGGGAGCTCCTACAATGAGCAGTTCTTC.

The chain couples TRBV20-1 to TRBJ2-7; D may be TRBD2 (5 bases). The CDR3 loop spans 14 amino acids. With 6 bases removed from V and 3 bases from J, the gap between germline ends came to 18 bases. The V gene's germline CDR1 is DFQATT and CDR2 SNEGSKA (reference sequence). Here the CDR3 DNA reads TGCAGTGCCCAAGCAGAGGGATCCTTCTACGAGCAGTACTTC. Protein product: CSAQAEGSFYEQYF.